This T cell receptor (beta chain) is from a study of blood T cell repertoires in COVID-19. As for the study in general: Acute and convalescent COVID-19 samples came from the United States, Italy and Spain.

The data were produced by immunoSEQ multiplex PCR, yet TCRdb's version contains in-frame clones alone and is incomplete. The data contain approximately 170,000 clones, approximately 85% of them singletons. Germline V gene lookup returns CDR1 LGHNA and CDR2 YSLEER. The CDR3 extends over 15 amino acids. The V segment lost 1 base and the J segment 4 bases; nucleotides outside the gene matches: 1. The rearrangement joins TRBV4-3 to TRBJ2-3; 11 bases agree with TRBD1. The receptor comes from a man aged 55 to 70 who had recovered from COVID-19. The sample was peripheral blood. As DNA, the CDR3 is TGCGCCAGCAGCCAAGGGGGACAGGGGGCAGATACGCAGTATTTT. Protein product: CASSQGGQGADTQYF.